These T cell receptor beta chains were read from a single sample in a study of glioma-infiltrating T cells after dendritic cell vaccination. Clones were sequenced by immunoSEQ multiplex PCR, and TCRdb holds only the in-frame ones, with some missing. The repertoire holds 71,000 or so clones, approximately 80% seen once, with 7.9% in the top ten. The source was blood, collected before dendritic cell vaccination. Receptors originate from a human donor with glioblastoma. Each CDR3 is given with its conserved first and last residue. A D gene is named only where the DNA matches it firmly. Size tells how often a clone was seen (once, few, many) or the class of an expanded clone, and some rows leave it out.

D,V,size,J,DNA,CDR3
TRBD1,TRBV19,.,TRBJ1-6,TGTGCCAGTAGTATGAGGACAGGTGATTCACCCCTCCACTTT,CASSMRTGDSPLHF
.,TRBV7-6,.,TRBJ2-1,TGTGCCAGCAGCTTAGAACAGTTTGACAATGAGCAGTTCTTC,CASSLEQFDNEQFF
TRBD1,TRBV4-1,.,TRBJ1-2,TGCGCCAGCAGTCTCGGTCCGGGACAGGGCCAAAACTATGGCTACACCTTC,CASSLGPGQGQNYGYTF
.,TRBV6-1,.,TRBJ2-3,TGTGCCAGCAGTGAAGTGACAGCCACAGATACGCAGTATTTT,CASSEVTATDTQYF
TRBD1,TRBV7-6,.,TRBJ1-2,TGTGCCAGCAGCACGGGACAGGGGAGTATTGGATATGGCTACACCTTC,CASSTGQGSIGYGYTF
.,TRBV6-4,.,TRBJ2-1,TGTGCCAGCAGTGAGACCGAACGCGCAGGCCTCAATGAGCAGTTCTTC,CASSETERAGLNEQFF
.,TRBV27,.,TRBJ2-2,TGTGCCAGCAGCCTACTCGGGGGTTCCGGGGAGCTGTTTTTT,CASSLLGGSGELFF
.,TRBV5-1,.,TRBJ2-1,TGCGCCAGCAGCGGGCTTGATCTCGTGGAGCAGTTCTTC,CASSGLDLVEQFF
TRBD1,TRBV7-9,.,TRBJ2-7,TGCGCCAGCAGCCTACAATCGACAGGGAGCGAGCAGTACTTC,CASSLQSTGSEQYF
.,TRBV6-1,once,TRBJ1-1,TGTGCCCGGTCACCCCGTCCCGAGGGCACTGAAGCTTTCTTT,CARSPRPEGTEAFF
.,TRBV19,.,TRBJ2-3,TGTGCCAGTAGTTCCACTGGGACTGCTTGGGATACGCAGTATTTT,CASSSTGTAWDTQYF
.,TRBV7-2,.,TRBJ1-1,TGTGCCAGCAGCTTAGATTGGGCGAACACTGAAGCTTTCTTT,CASSLDWANTEAFF
TRBD1,TRBV4-1,.,TRBJ1-2,TGCGCCAGCAGCCCGGGACAGGGGGTTTATGGCTACACCTTC,CASSPGQGVYGYTF
.,TRBV11-1,.,TRBJ1-1,TGTGCCAGCAGGGGGGCAGGCGGTAACACTGAAGCTTTCTTT,CASRGAGGNTEAFF
TRBD1,TRBV5-8,few,TRBJ2-7,TGTGCCAGCAGCTGGGGACAGTACTACGAGCAGTACTTC,CASSWGQYYEQYF
TRBD1,TRBV19,.,TRBJ2-7,TGTGCCAGTAGTTCCGGGACAGCCTACGAGCAGTACTTC,CASSSGTAYEQYF
.,TRBV2,.,TRBJ1-1,TGTGCCAGCAGTGTGGATCCGGGAATGATGACTGAAGCTTTCTTT,CASSVDPGMMTEAFF
.,TRBV11-1,.,TRBJ1-6,TGTGCCAGCAGCTTATCCGGGATTAATTCACCCCTCCACTTT,CASSLSGINSPLHF
TRBD1,TRBV18,.,TRBJ1-1,TGTGCCAGCTCACCACGACAGGGGGACACTGAAGCTTTCTTT,CASSPRQGDTEAFF
.,TRBV7-9,.,TRBJ1-2,TGTGCCAGCAGCTTCGACAGTTTGCACTATGGCTACACCTTC,CASSFDSLHYGYTF
.,TRBV5-6,.,TRBJ2-6,TGTGCCAGCAGCCTACAGGGCTCTGGGGCCAACGTCCTGACTTTC,CASSLQGSGANVLTF
TRBD1,TRBV7-2,.,TRBJ1-5,TGTGCCAGCAGCTTAGAGGGACAGTTCAATCAGCCCCAGCATTTT,CASSLEGQFNQPQHF
TRBD2,TRBV9,.,TRBJ2-3,TGTGCCAGCAGCACCCGGACTAGCGGGGGGGGCACAGATACGCAGTATTTT,CASSTRTSGGGTDTQYF